The clone carrying this T cell receptor beta chain has ten or more counts. These data originate in a study of regulatory T cells in long-lasting Graves disease. The sample's time point: persistent/refractory GD, antithyroid drugs over 5 years with positive TRAb. PBMC-extracted RNA yielded the TCR library. Patients were enrolled at an endocrinology department in Xi'an, China. Roughly 9.8 milliliters of peripheral blood went into EDTA tubes. Arm-PCR of CDR3 regions with iRepertoire HTBI primers generated TCR beta libraries. TCRdb recomputed calls from the multiplex PCR reads with MiXCR, one row per CDR3 protein. The sample holds fewer than 400,000 distinct CDR3 sequences, about 19% seen once. The sample consisted of peripheral blood mononuclear cells (PBMCs), taken when the disease was refractory, from a patient treated with antithyroid drugs. This clonotype originated in a female donor with Graves disease.

CDR3 sequence reads: CASSFKGDAFF. Here the CDR3 DNA reads TGTGCCAGCAGTTTTAAAGGAGACGCTTTCTTT. The chain recombines TRBV28 with TRBJ1-1; the D is unclear. Germline V gene sequence: CDR1 MDHEN, CDR2 SYDVKM. V lost 3 bases to trimming and J lost 11 bases, with 10 bases between them. This CDR3 spans 11 amino acids.